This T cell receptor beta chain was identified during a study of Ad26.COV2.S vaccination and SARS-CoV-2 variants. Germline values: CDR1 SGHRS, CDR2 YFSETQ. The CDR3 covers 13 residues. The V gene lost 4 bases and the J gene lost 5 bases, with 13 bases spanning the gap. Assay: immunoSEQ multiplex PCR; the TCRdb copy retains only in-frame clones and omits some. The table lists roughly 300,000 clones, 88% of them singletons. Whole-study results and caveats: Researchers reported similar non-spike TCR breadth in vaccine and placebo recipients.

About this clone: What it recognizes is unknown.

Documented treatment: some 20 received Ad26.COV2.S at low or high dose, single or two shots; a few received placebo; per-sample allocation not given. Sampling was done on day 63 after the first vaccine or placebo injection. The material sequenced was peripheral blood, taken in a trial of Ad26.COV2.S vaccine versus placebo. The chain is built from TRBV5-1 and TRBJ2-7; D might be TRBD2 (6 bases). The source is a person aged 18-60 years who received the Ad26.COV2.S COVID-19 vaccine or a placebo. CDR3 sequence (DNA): TGCGCCAGCAGCAAGCGGGCGGAAGACGAGCAGTACTTC. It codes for CASSKRAEDEQYF.